This paragraph covers one T cell receptor (beta chain) sequence. Its specificity is not known. The record originates from a study of OX40 agonist ivuxolimab in advanced cancers. Study-wide background: Three dose-escalation patients had partial responses: one with hepatocellular carcinoma and two with cutaneous melanoma.

People who had autoimmune disease history or systemic immunosuppression were excluded. Study-level findings and limits: Clonal expansion from baseline to week 6 occurred in both CD4+ and CD8+ T cells. The study found that CD8+ T cells averaged more expanded clones than CD4+.

Some clones are missing from TCRdb's copy, which holds only in-frame ones; the method was immunoSEQ multiplex PCR. The table records tens of thousands of clones, around 81% of them present only once. The receptor was derived from an adult with an advanced solid tumor such as melanoma, head and neck, liver or kidney cancer. The specimen was CD4+ or CD8+ T cells sorted from blood, collected in a trial of the OX40 agonist ivuxolimab.

In nucleotides, the CDR3 is TGCGCCAGCAGCGCAACAGGGGGCGCAGGGGATACGCAGTATTTT. Its translation is CASSATGGAGDTQYF. The chain employs TRBV5-1 and TRBJ2-3, with 9 bases identical to TRBD1. The CDR3 runs 15 residues. Germline lookup yields CDR1 SGHRS and CDR2 YFSETQ. V shed 4 bases and J 6 bases; nucleotides not matched to a gene: 9.